This T cell receptor (beta chain) originates from a study of control samples from healthy donors and cancer patients. This clone was found once. V was pared by 5 bases and J by 2 bases, with 10 bases between. Germline V lookup: CDR1 SEHNR, CDR2 FQNEAQ (reference sequence). The CDR3 consists of 14 residues. Sequencing used immunoSEQ multiplex PCR; TCRdb keeps in-frame clones, though not all of them. The repertoire has under 150,000 clones, 90% to 95% of them found once; the top ten carry 1.7%. Material: PBMCs. The chain couples TRBV7-9 to TRBJ2-1; tentative D call: TRBD1 (6 bases). The receptor comes from a middle-aged man with head and neck cancer. This CDR3 is CASSTGTPYNEQFF. The CDR3 coding sequence is TGTGCCAGCAGCACCGGGACACCCTACAATGAGCAGTTCTTC.